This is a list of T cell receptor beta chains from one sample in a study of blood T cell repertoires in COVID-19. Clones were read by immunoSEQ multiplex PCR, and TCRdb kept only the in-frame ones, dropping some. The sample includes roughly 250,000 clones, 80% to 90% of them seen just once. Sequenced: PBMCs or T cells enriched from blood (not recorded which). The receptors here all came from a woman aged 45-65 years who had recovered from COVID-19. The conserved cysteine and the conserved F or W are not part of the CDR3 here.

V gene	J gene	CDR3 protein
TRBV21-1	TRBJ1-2	ASSKEEGDYGYT
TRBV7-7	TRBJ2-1	ASGRGPPDNEQF
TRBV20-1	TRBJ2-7	SAQPAYEQY
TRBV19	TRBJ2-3	ASSASDRDTDTQY
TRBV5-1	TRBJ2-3	ASSYTGLSYTDTQY
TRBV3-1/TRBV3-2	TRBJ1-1	ASSQEHRGAF
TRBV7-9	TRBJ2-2	ASSPKARETGELF
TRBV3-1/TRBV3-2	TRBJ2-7	ASSVTPGGIYEQY
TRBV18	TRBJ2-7	ASSPLLGQPDEQY
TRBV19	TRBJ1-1	ASSWKGVEAF
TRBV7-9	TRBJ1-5	ASSKSQGGQPQH
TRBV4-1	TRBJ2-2	ASSHRPGLAGTGELF
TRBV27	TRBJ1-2	ASRQNYNYGYT
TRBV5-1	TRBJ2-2	ASSSLRFAGTGYTGELF
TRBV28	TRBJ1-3	ASSGYGTINTIY
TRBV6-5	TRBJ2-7	ASSPDTAGGSRQY
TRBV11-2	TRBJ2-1	ASSLAGVKYNEQF
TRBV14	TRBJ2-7	ASSHGGVASYEQY
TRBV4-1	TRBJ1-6	ASSQVGQKNSPLH
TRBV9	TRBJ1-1	ASSARGTSNTEAF
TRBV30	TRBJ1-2	AWWVGQGIYGYT
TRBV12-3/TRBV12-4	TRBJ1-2	ASRPQGSYGYT
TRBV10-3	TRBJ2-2	ATQGTTGELF
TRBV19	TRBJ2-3	ASSIQAGVVNTQY
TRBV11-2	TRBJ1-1	ASSPTGDVEAF
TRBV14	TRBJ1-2	ASSQSDRGVYGYT
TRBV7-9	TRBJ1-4	ASSFSTEDNEKLF
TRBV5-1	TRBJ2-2	ASSGTGVTGELF
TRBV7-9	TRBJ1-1	ASSPRAQNTEAF
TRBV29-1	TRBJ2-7	SVDRQGGYEQY
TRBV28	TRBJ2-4	ASSPFTDVPIQY
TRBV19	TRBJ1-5	ASSTMTGYQPQH
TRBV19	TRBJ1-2	ASSIFPGNYGYT
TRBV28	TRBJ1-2	ASSDRDRGGYT
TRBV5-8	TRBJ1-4	ASRTGVGPNEKLF
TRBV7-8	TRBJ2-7	ASSFQGQFPTYEQY
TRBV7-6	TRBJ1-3	ASHSPGNTIY
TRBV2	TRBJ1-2	ASSEALRRDYGYT
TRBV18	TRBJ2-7	ASSPPGRAAYEQY
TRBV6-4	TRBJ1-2	ASRPSGLVSNYGYT